What follows is one TCR beta chain and its context. This sample is drawn from a study of blood T cell repertoires in COVID-19. The authors' processing: Nucleated cell number was recorded as an estimate derived from reference gene primer amplification. Profiling relied on immunoSEQ multiplex PCR, and the TCRdb table lists in-frame clones only, not all of them. V, J and clone size are those of that table, while D and trimming were read from the DNA. The table shows around 120,000 clones, with 79% occurring only once. From germline, CDR1 is SGHTA and CDR2 FQGNSA. This CDR3 is 14 amino acids long. Between the trimmed V and J ends, which lost 8 bases and 4 bases, there was a span of 15 bases.

The chain links TRBV7-2 to TRBJ2-1, with D possibly TRBD1 on 6 matching bases. Sequencing used peripheral blood. The clonotype comes from a woman of 80 years or more with acute or convalescent COVID-19. The CDR3 region is CASARWTDYNEQFF. As DNA, the CDR3 is TGTGCCAGCGCAAGGTGGACAGATTACAATGAGCAGTTCTTC.